This T cell receptor beta chain was captured by sequencing in a study of CD8 T cells in Susac syndrome (dated by TCRdb to about 2019). About the investigation overall: Among the sequenced Susac syndrome patients, 5 or 6 had clinically active disease and roughly 8 were in clinical remission. At the time of blood withdrawal, Susac syndrome patients were either therapy-naive, taking corticosteroids (with some also receiving IVIg), or on IVIg alone. The study used repertoire sequencing to test whether antigen drove CD8+ T cell activation and differentiation in Susac syndrome. Clonality of the CD8+ T cell repertoire was compared between about a dozen healthy donors, roughly 14 Susac syndrome patients and roughly 15 multiple sclerosis patients.

RNA was extracted using the RNeasy kit, and about 0.45 to 1 ug of the RNA was reverse transcribed with random hexamers. TCR beta CDR3 regions were amplified with the immunoSEQ multiplex PCR assay covering 54 Vbeta and 13 Jbeta segments. PCR amplification bias was corrected by using a synthetic template baseline for primer optimization and computational correction. As for the authors' bioinformatics: Reads were assigned to V, D and J genes according to IMGT and analyzed in immunoSEQ Analyzer, with only productive sequences retained. Clonality was calculated as one minus the Shannon entropy normalized by log2 of the number of productive unique sequences. For each patient and control, public and private clones were evaluated within the 100 most prevalent clones. A clone was defined as Susac-specific if it was absent from the healthy and MS cohorts, from about a thousand published viral clones and from other ImmuneACCESS disease sequences. Using fastp at Q25 and MiXCR, TCRdb reprocessed the public reads and kept productive beta chains. Rows are combined by CDR3 protein, so each entry shows the most common genes and DNA. The V and J calls follow TCRdb's processing rather than the paper's. In this sample the table shows some 140,000 distinct CDR3 sequences, more than 85% of which occur a single time. Jointly, the top ten make up roughly 0.2% of the sample.

Points on this clonotype: It lacks a known antigen. Per-base quality was not reported, and no clone a single base away is much larger than it.

Trimming costs V 5 bases and J 4 bases, and their ends lie 14 bases apart. Reading from cysteine to phenylalanine, the CDR3 counts 14 amino acids. Of all the DNA, just the CDR3 is kept, 42 bases in frame from base 1. For CDR1 and CDR2, the germline V gene (reference sequence) lists PRHDT and FYEKMQ. Study-wide conclusions, independent of this receptor: Clonal expansion was observed in Susac syndrome CD8+ repertoires, with the highest expansion in CD8+ TEMRA cells and greater expansion in clinically active than in remitting patients. The number of individuals in the TCR sequencing and HLA analysis was recognized as being relatively small. In the total CD8+ and CD8+ TEMRA repertoires, more than 15 and five Susac-specific public clones, respectively, were identified.

Peripheral blood CD8+ and CD4+ T cells from healthy donors, Susac syndrome patients and multiple sclerosis patients were profiled using high-throughput TCR beta sequencing. Recently defined diagnostic criteria for definite or probable disease were met by the Susac syndrome patients. CD8+ TEMRA cells were enriched by FACS, while bulk CD8+ and CD4+ T cells were purified by magnetic negative isolation. Blood was drawn into EDTA tubes, processed within 24 hours, and PBMCs were isolated by density gradient centrifugation. PBMCs intended for TCR sequencing were cryopreserved in liquid nitrogen and thawed later in a water bath at 37 degrees C. A purity of at least 90% was achieved for sorted or isolated CD4+, CD8+ and CD8+ TEMRA cells.

This receptor chain uses TRBV13 and TRBJ2-5, with TRBD1 perhaps the D gene, on 5 matching bases. Sequences were obtained from CD8+ T cells from PBMCs. The sequence derives from a human donor with Susac syndrome. DNA sequence: TGTGCCAGCAGCGACCGACAAGGGGCAGAGACCCAGTACTTC. It encodes CASSDRQGAETQYF.